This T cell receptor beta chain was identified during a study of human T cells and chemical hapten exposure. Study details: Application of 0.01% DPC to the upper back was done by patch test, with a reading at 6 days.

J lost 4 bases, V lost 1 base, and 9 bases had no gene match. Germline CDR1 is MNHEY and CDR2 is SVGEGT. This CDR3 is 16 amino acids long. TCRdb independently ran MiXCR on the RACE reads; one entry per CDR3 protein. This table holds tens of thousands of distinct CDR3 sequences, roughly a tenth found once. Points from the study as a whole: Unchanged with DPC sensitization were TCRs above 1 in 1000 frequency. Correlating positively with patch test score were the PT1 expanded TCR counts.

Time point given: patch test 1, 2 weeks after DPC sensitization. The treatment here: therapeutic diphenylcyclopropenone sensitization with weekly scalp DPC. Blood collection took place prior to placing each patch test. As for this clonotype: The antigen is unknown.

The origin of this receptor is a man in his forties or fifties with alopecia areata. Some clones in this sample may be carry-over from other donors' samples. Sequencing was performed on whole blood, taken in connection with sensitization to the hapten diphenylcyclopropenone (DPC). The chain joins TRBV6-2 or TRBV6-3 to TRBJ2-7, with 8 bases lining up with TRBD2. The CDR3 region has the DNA TGTGCCAGCAGTTACTTGGGACTAGATCGTCCTTACGAGCAGTACTTC. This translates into CASSYLGLDRPYEQYF.